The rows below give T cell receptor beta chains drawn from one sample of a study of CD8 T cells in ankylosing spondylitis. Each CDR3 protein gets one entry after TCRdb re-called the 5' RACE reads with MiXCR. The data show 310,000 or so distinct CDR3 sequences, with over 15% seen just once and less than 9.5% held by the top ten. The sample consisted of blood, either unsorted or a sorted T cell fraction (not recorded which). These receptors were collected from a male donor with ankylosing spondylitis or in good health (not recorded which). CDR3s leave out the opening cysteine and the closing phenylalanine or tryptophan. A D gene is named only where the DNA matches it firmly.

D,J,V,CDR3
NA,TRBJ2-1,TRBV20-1,SAGQRNEQF
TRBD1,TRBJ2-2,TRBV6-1,ASSPGQAGLTNTGELF
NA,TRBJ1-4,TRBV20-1,SARGKEKLF
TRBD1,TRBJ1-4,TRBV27,ASSPGTGEGKKLF
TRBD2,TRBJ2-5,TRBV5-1,ASSLEVGGGASETQY
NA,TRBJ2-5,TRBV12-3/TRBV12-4,ASSLEQTQY
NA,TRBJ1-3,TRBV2,ASSVEGAGNTIY
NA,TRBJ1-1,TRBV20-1,SAIMGVNTEAF
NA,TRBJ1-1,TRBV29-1,SVGERGDTEAF
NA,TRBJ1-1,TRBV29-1,SVKNTEAF